Listed here are 16 T cell receptor beta chains from one sample, sequenced in a study of blood T cell repertoires in COVID-19. Assay: immunoSEQ multiplex PCR; the TCRdb copy retains only in-frame clones and omits some. The sample yields around 150,000 clones, roughly four fifths seen once. The sequenced sample was peripheral blood. Every receptor here comes from a woman older than 75 in a cohort sampled during active or convalescent COVID-19.

The count of this clone is one. Here the CDR3 DNA reads TGTGCCATCAGTGACCGGGGGGGCCTACGCAATGAGCAGTTCTTC. Residues: CAISDRGGLRNEQFF. V gene TRBV10-3 combines with J gene TRBJ2-1; TRBD2 matches 8 bases. Unmatched junction bases numbered 7, after V lost 3 bases and J lost 6 bases. Looked up from germline, CDR1 is ENHRY and CDR2 is SYGVKD. This CDR3 spans 15 amino acids.

Written as DNA, the CDR3 is TGTGCCAGCAGCCCCTCAAGCGGGGGGACAGATACGCAGTATTTT. Its protein product is CASSPSSGGTDTQYF. V and J are TRBV7-2 and TRBJ2-3; 9 bases are a match to TRBD2. J was trimmed by 3 bases and V by 5 bases; bases with no gene match: 6. The CDR3 extends over 15 amino acids. Germline V gene sequence: CDR1 SGHTA, CDR2 FQGNSA.

This clone was seen just once. This chain uses TRBV11-3 with TRBJ2-5; TRBD2 might be the D (5 bases). This CDR3 comprises 15 residues. Germline CDR1 SGHNT, CDR2 YENEEA. V lost 5 bases and J 4 bases, leaving 17 bases between the germline ends. The CDR3 is CASSPGTGGLETQYF. CDR3 sequence (DNA): TGTGCCAGCAGCCCGGGTACCGGAGGACTAGAGACCCAGTACTTC.

This chain connects TRBV7-9 to TRBJ1-4, with TRBD1 as a possible D gene (5 bases). The V end was cut by 1 base, the J end by 8 bases, with 14 bases between. The germline gives CDR1 SEHNR, CDR2 FQNEAQ (reference sequence). The CDR3 spans 15 residues. The CDR3 DNA reads TGTGCCAGCAGCTTAGAGGCTTCGCGGGGGGAAAAACTGTTTTTT. Its translation: CASSLEASRGEKLFF.

In this sample, this clone turned up a few times. V gene TRBV7-6 combines with J gene TRBJ1-1; no clear D gene. Trimming removed 5 bases from V and 3 bases from J, with 10 bases in between. The germline gives CDR1 SGHVS, CDR2 FNYEAQ. There are 13 residues in the CDR3. The chain's CDR3 is CASSRELDTEAFF. The DNA for the CDR3 is TGTGCCAGCAGCCGAGAATTAGACACTGAAGCTTTCTTT.

J is TRBJ2-5 and V is TRBV3-1 (or the pseudogene TRBV3-2), with 14 nucleotides matching TRBD2. The CDR3 runs 18 residues. Losses at the gene ends were 4 bases for V and 3 bases for J; bases not matched to a gene: 10. The germline gives CDR1 LGHDT, CDR2 YNNKEL (reference sequence). The CDR3 DNA is TGTGCCAGCAGCCCCTGGACTAGCGGGGGGCGGTTCAAAGAGACCCAGTACTTC. Amino acid sequence: CASSPWTSGGRFKETQYF.

This rearrangement joins TRBV6-6 to TRBJ2-3, with TRBD2 matching 11 bases. Looked up from germline, CDR1 is MNHNY and CDR2 is SVGAGI (reference sequence). V shed 6 bases and J 2 bases; nucleotides not matched to a gene: 4. This CDR3 comprises 15 residues. The CDR3, as DNA: TGTGCCAGCAGAAGACTAGCGGGGTCCACAGATACGCAGTATTTT. Translating gives CASRRLAGSTDTQYF.

The chain couples TRBV18 to TRBJ1-4; the match to TRBD1 covers 7 bases. V shed 6 bases, J shed 4 bases, and the junction held 5 bases outside the gene matches. This CDR3 is 14 amino acids long. Germline CDR1 KGHSH, CDR2 LQKENI. The CDR3 protein is CASSPTGSNEKLFF. In DNA form, the CDR3 reads TGTGCCAGCTCTCCGACAGGGAGTAATGAAAAACTGTTTTTT.

This chain joins TRBV5-1 and TRBJ2-3; D perhaps matches TRBD2 (5 bases). Trimming left V 4 bases short and J 0 bases short, with 9 bases between. The length of the CDR3 is 14 residues. The germline CDR1 and CDR2 sequences are SGHRS and YFSETQ. The CDR3 nucleotides read TGCGCCAGCAGCCGTAGCGCTAGCACAGATACGCAGTATTTT. It encodes CASSRSASTDTQYF.

This chain joins TRBV7-6 and TRBJ2-7; 9 nucleotides line up with TRBD1. This CDR3 has 17 amino acids. The V segment lost 3 bases and the J segment 3 bases; nucleotides outside the gene matches: 12. The germline V gene encodes CDR1 SGHVS and CDR2 FNYEAQ. CDR3 in DNA: TGTGCCAGCAGCTTCGGGACAGGGTTAGCAGGGCGCTACGAGCAGTACTTC. It is translated as CASSFGTGLAGRYEQYF.

This rearrangement joins TRBV4-2 to TRBJ1-2; 10 positions agree with TRBD1. Per germline, CDR1 LGHNA and CDR2 YNFKEQ. This CDR3 is 17 amino acids long. Trimming removed 8 bases from V and 0 bases from J; junction bases left unmatched: 12. The CDR3: CASGGGTGATSNYGYTF. CDR3 coding DNA: TGTGCCAGCGGAGGCGGGACAGGGGCGACCTCTAACTATGGCTACACCTTC.

The CDR3, as DNA: TGTGCCAGCAGCGCCCGACAGGACGGCTACACCTTC. Protein: CASSARQDGYTF. The J gene is TRBJ1-2, the V gene TRBV3-1 (or the pseudogene TRBV3-2); maybe TRBD1 (6 bases). Germline CDR1 reads LGHDT; CDR2 reads YNNKEL (reference sequence). The ends were cut back, 5 bases at V and 8 bases at J, with 12 bases in the middle. This CDR3 is 12 amino acids long.

The chain links TRBV7-2 to TRBJ1-4, with D perhaps matching TRBD1 (6 bases). This CDR3 has 16 amino acids. Germline lookup yields CDR1 SGHTA and CDR2 FQGNSA. Trimming took off 0 bases at V and 5 bases at J, with 13 bases between the two ends. DNA for the CDR3: TGTGCCAGCAGCTTAGCGCTAGGGGGGGGGAATGAAAAACTGTTTTTT. Translation gives CASSLALGGGNEKLFF.

This chain uses TRBV18 with TRBJ1-2; D unclear. Germline-derived CDR1 and CDR2 are KGHSH and LQKENI. The CDR3 runs to 12 residues. V was cut by 3 bases and J by 7 bases, with 9 bases left in between. The chain's CDR3 is CASSPQEAGYTF. The DNA for the CDR3 is TGTGCCAGCTCACCTCAGGAGGCTGGCTACACCTTC.

This clone appeared once. The chain joins TRBV12-3 or TRBV12-4 to TRBJ1-2; no clear D. The ends were cut back, 4 bases at V and 2 bases at J, with 8 bases in the middle. This CDR3 contains 13 residues. The CDR3 region has the DNA TGTGCCAGCAGTTACAGCACGAACTATGGCTACACCTTC. Amino acids: CASSYSTNYGYTF.

The rearrangement uses TRBV5-1 and TRBJ2-7, with 14 bases matching TRBD2. The CDR3 consists of 15 residues. Germline trimming cut 4 bases from V and 2 bases from J; bases unmatched to any gene: 2. Germline V gene data show CDR1 as SGHRS and CDR2 as YFSETQ. CDR3 residues: CASSTGLAGAYEQYF. Here the CDR3 DNA reads TGCGCCAGCAGCACGGGACTAGCGGGAGCCTACGAGCAGTACTTC.